The sequence of this T cell receptor (beta chain) was determined in a study of blood T cell repertoires in COVID-19. Study background: There were acute and convalescent COVID-19 samples, and they came from the United States, Italy and Spain. PBMCs, B-cell-depleted T cells, or T cells were the source of the cDNA or gDNA that made up the material.

Per the original methods: Reference gene primer amplification gave estimated nucleated cell counts. Generated by immunoSEQ multiplex PCR, the TCRdb table keeps only in-frame clones and is missing some. The D gene and trimming were derived from the DNA, and the V and J assignments and clone size from that table. Found here are approximately 82,000 clones, 80% to 95% of them singletons; the top ten hold under 7.5%. From germline, CDR1 is LGHDT and CDR2 YNNKEL (reference sequence). V shed 0 bases and J shed 5 bases, with 4 bases lying between them. The CDR3 spans 12 residues. The sequenced material came from peripheral blood. This sequence originates from a woman between 55 and 75 years old with active COVID-19. The chain carries TRBV3-1 (or the pseudogene TRBV3-2) and TRBJ2-5; D call uncertain. Written as DNA, the CDR3 is TGTGCCAGCAGCCAAGATCTGGAGACCCAGTACTTC. Amino acid sequence: CASSQDLETQYF.